This entry lists 4 T cell receptor beta chains sequenced from one sample in a study of cytomegalovirus exposure and HLA in healthy donors. 13 Jbeta primers and 60 Vbeta primers were used for the PCR. Some clones are missing from TCRdb's copy, which holds only in-frame ones; the method was immunoSEQ multiplex PCR. The data contain about 230,000 clones, around 89% of them singletons. The sample comprised PBMCs. The source of these receptors is a woman aged 18-30 years in good health and CMV-seronegative.

The rearrangement uses TRBV7-8 and TRBJ1-5, with D perhaps matching TRBD1 (5 bases). The CDR3 runs to 12 residues. The V gene's germline CDR1 is SGHVS and CDR2 FQNEAQ. V lost 4 bases and J lost 7, with 8 bases in between. As DNA, the CDR3 is TGTGCCAGCAGCTCAAGGGGCCAGCCCCAGCATTTT. This codes for CASSSRGQPQHF.

This chain connects TRBV19 to TRBJ1-1, with a tentative D call TRBD1 (5 bases). Germline-derived CDR1 and CDR2 are LNHDA and SQIVND (reference sequence). This CDR3 has 11 residues. Trimming pared 9 bases from V and 4 bases from J, leaving 9 bases between. The CDR3 DNA sequence: TGTGCCAGCAGGGTTGGCACTGAAGCTTTCTTT. This encodes CASRVGTEAFF.

This clone was detected only once. V gene TRBV19 combines with J gene TRBJ2-1; 13 bases are shared with TRBD2. Germline values: CDR1 LNHDA, CDR2 SQIVND (reference sequence). This CDR3 has 14 residues. V shed 6 bases, J shed 9 bases, and the junction held 5 bases outside the gene matches. The CDR3 loop reads CASRGTSGAGEQFF. Written as DNA, the CDR3 is TGTGCCAGTAGAGGGACTAGCGGGGCCGGTGAGCAGTTCTTC.

The V and J genes are TRBV6-5 and TRBJ1-4; the D is unclear. Trimming cost V 6 bases and J 5 bases, with 10 bases left between them. The CDR3 covers 13 residues. Germline lookup yields CDR1 MNHEY and CDR2 SVGAGI. CDR3 region: CASRPYPNEKLFF. In DNA form, the CDR3 reads TGTGCCAGCAGGCCCTACCCAAATGAAAAACTGTTTTTT.